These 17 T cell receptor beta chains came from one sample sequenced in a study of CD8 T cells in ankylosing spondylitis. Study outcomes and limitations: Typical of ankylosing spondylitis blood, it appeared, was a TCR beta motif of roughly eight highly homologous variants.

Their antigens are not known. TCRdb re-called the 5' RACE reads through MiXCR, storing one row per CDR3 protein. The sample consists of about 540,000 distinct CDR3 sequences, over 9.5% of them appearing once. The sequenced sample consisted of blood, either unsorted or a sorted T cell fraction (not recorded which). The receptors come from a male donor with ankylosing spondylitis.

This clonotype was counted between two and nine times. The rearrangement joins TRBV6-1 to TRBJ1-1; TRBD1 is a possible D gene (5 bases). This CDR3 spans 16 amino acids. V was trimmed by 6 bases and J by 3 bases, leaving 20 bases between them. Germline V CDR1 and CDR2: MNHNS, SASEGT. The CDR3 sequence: CASSRDSRSWDTEAFF. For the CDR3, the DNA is TGTGCCAGCAGCCGCGACAGCCGATCATGGGACACTGAAGCTTTCTTT.

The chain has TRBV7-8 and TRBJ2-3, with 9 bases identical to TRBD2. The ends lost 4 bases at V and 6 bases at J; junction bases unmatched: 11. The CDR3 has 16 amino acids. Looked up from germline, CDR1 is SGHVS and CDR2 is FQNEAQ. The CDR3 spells CASSSHGAGGEDTQYF. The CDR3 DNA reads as TGTGCCAGCAGCTCGCACGGGGCGGGAGGGGAGGATACGCAGTATTTT.

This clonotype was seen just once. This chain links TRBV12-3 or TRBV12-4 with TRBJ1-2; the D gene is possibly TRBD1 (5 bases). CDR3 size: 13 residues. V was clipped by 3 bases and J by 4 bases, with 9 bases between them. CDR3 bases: TGTGCCAGCAGTTTTAACCAGGGCTATGGCTACACCTTC. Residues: CASSFNQGYGYTF.

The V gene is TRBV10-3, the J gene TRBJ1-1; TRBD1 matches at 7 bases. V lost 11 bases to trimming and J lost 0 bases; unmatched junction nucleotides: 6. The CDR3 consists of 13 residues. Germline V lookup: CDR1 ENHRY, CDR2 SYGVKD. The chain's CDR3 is CAPRTGVNTEAFF. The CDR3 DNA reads TGTGCCCCGAGGACAGGTGTGAACACTGAAGCTTTCTTT.

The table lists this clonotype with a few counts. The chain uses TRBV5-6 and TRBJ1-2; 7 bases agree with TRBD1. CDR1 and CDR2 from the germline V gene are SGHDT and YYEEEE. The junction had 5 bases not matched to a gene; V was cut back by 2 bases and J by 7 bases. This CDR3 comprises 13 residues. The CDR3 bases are TGTGCCAGCAGCTTTCAGGGGGAAGTTGGCTACACCTTC. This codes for CASSFQGEVGYTF.

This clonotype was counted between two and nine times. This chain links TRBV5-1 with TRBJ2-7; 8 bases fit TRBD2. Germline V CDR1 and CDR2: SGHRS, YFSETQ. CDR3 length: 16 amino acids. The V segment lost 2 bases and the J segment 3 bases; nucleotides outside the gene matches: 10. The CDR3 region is CASSFSEGSGNYEQYF. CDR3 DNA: TGCGCCAGCAGCTTTTCCGAAGGTAGCGGGAACTACGAGCAGTACTTC.

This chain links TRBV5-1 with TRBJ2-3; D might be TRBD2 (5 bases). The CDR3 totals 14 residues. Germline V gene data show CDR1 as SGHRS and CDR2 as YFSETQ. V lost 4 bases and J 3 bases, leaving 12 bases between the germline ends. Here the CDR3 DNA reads TGCGCCAGCAGCGGGTGGCGGGCAACAGATACGCAGTATTTT. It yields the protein CASSGWRATDTQYF.

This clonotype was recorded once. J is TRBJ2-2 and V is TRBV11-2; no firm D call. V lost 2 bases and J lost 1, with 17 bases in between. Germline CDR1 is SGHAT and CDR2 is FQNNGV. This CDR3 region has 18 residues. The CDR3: CASSLRRAKPGNTGELFF. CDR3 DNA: TGTGCCAGCAGCTTAAGACGGGCGAAGCCTGGGAACACCGGGGAGCTGTTTTTT.

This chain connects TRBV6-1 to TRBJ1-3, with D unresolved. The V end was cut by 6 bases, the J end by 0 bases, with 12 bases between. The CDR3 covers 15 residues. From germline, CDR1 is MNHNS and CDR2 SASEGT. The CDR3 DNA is TGTGCCAGCAGCCCCCAGTCCTCCTCTGGAAACACCATATATTTT. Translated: CASSPQSSSGNTIYF.

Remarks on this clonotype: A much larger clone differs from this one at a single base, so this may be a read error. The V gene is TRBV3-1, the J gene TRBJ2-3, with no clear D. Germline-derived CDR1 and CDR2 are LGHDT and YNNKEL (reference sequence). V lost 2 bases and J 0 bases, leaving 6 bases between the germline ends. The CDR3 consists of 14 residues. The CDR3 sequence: CASSQYGSTDTQYF. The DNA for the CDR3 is TGTGCCAGCAGCCAATACGGGAGCACAGATACGCAGTATTTT.

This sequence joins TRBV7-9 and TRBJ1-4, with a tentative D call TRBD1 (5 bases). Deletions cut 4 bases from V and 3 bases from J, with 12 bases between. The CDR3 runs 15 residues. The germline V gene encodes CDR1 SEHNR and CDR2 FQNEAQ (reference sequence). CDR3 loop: CASSSPGGANEKLFF. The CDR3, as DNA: TGTGCCAGCAGCTCCCCTGGGGGAGCTAATGAAAAACTGTTTTTT.

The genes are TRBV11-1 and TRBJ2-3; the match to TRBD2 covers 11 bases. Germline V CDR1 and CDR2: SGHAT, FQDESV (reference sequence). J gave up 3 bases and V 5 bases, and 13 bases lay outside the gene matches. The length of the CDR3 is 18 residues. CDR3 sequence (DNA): TGTGCCAGCAGCAAAAGACTAGCGGGGAGCTCCGGAACAGATACGCAGTATTTT. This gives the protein CASSKRLAGSSGTDTQYF.

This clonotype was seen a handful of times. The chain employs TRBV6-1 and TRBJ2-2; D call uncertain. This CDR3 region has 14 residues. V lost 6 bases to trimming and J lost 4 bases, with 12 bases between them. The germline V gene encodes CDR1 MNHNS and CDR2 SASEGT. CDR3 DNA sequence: TGTGCCAGCAGCCAATTTAGGAGCACCGGGGAGCTGTTTTTT. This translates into CASSQFRSTGELFF.

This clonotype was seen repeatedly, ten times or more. The CDR3 region is CASSREAQGTQYF. CDR3 DNA sequence: TGCGCCAGCAGCCGGGAGGCCCAGGGGACCCAGTACTTC. The chain joins TRBV5-1 to TRBJ2-5; 7 nucleotides match TRBD2. There are 13 residues in the CDR3. The germline V gene has CDR1 SGHRS and CDR2 YFSETQ. V lost 4 bases, J lost 7 bases, and 7 bases stayed unmatched.

CDR3 bases: TGTGCCAGCAGCTTAGATTTTGGCTACACCTTC. Translating gives CASSLDFGYTF. The chain uses TRBV7-9 and TRBJ1-2, with unresolved D. CDR1 is SEHNR and CDR2 is FQNEAQ in the germline V gene (reference sequence). Trimming pared 1 base from V and 7 bases from J, leaving 4 bases between. This CDR3 contains 11 residues.

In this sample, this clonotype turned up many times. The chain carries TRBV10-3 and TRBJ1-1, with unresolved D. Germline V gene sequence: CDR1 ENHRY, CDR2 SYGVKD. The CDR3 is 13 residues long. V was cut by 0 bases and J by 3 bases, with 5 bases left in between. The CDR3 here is CAISESGDTEAFF. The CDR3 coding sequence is TGTGCCATCAGTGAGTCTGGGGACACTGAAGCTTTCTTT.

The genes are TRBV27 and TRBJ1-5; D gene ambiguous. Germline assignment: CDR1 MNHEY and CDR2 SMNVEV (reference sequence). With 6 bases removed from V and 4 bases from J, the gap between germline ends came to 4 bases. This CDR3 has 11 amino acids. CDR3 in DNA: TGTGCCAGCAGGCCTAATCAGCCCCAGCATTTT. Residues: CASRPNQPQHF.